This TCR beta chain was identified in a study of shared clonotypes between healthy human individuals (TCRdb year 2020). For the wider study: The cohort comprised a couple of women and a few men aged 18 to 49 years. To increase sequencing depth and limit assay-specific biases, different laboratories used diverse techniques to prepare libraries and sequence TCR repertoires. Leukapheresis yielded between about 0.85 and 10 billion PBMCs per donor. For each donor, CD4 naive and CD4 memory were each run on three plates, CD8 naive on two plates, and CD8 memory on one plate. To estimate repertoire size and how much clonotype sharing occurs between individuals, the study deeply sequenced the blood TCR repertoires of several healthy adults. Study-level results and caveats: Estimated clonotype richness was generally larger for naive than for memory subsets. Compared with non-shared clonotypes, the clonotypes found in all four sorted-subset donors had higher generation probabilities. Only blood was sampled, and tissue TCR repertoires likely differ from those in blood. Pairwise subsampling indicated that sequencing depth was expected to affect the degree of clonotype sharing among donors. Sharing across a few donors was observed for about 5% of naive CD4, under 4% of naive CD8, roughly 2.4% of memory CD4, and less than 0.45% of memory CD8 clonotypes. Rarefaction of sorted-subset datasets indicated incomplete sequencing despite the large sequencing depth. The genetic and exposure-history diversity represented was limited by the small number of donors.

Using the deep immunoSEQ assay, multiplex PCR amplified TCR CDR3 regions from genomic DNA. Genomic DNA extracted from each cell subset was distributed evenly over all wells of several immunoSEQ 96-well plates, and each plate served as one replicate. For sorted subsets, approximately 190 ng genomic DNA, equal to tens of thousands of T cell genomes, was loaded into each replicate PCR. Purified libraries were measured with a Qubit 3.0 fluorometer, size-checked on a Bioanalyzer 2100, and measured again with the KAPA Library Quantification kit. Each immunoSEQ 96-well plate was sequenced on its own single-read 150-cycle Illumina NextSeq 550 flow cell. From the authors' description of their analysis: Because the immunoSEQ output held only junctional sequences and lacked quality scores, the filtering could not match the filtering applied to full-length reads. To assign V/J genes and CDR3, sequences were annotated against IMGT germline references using PyIR, a Python wrapper for IgBLAST v1.9. Reads were filtered out if the reads had weak V/J assignments (E-value above 1e-6), no CDR3, stop codons, out-of-frame junctions, or ambiguous translated residues. V3J clonotypes were defined as sequences sharing the same inferred V gene, J gene, and CDR3 amino acid sequence. Percentage overlap between repertoires was calculated by dividing the number of shared unique clonotypes by the size of the smaller repertoire. Repertoire richness was assessed with RTK rarefaction, the Chao1 estimator, and Recon v2.1 estimates of unobserved clonotypes. For all TCRbeta clonotypes obtained by the gDNA method from a few donors, generation probabilities were computed with OLGA. Sourced from immuneACCESS, this table was stored by TCRdb with only in-frame sequences that have V and J called. A share of the clones is absent; for the studies checked, an unresolved V gene accounts for under half, and the remainder has no known explanation. V and J calls and clone size follow that table, whereas D and trimming were derived from the DNA. The sample contains roughly 1,500,000 clones, 95% to 99% of them found a single time. The ten top clones hold about 0.45% of the sample.

Taken from the germline V gene (reference sequence), the CDR1 and CDR2 loops are LNHDA and SQIVND. V and J are trimmed by 1 base and 3 bases, and the gene matches miss 6 bases of the junction. The CDR3 runs 18 residues from the cysteine to the phenylalanine. The CDR3 DNA has 54 bases and is translated from base 1. On this clone: Its antigen remains undetermined. Nothing much larger sits one base from this clone, and base qualities are not available.

Donors were healthy HIV-negative adults with no recently reported acute infections or vaccinations. All donors were Caucasian adults living in Nashville, Tennessee, USA. CD4+ T cells were enriched by magnetic negative selection, after which naive cells were positively selected on CD45RA and the negative fraction was taken as the memory subset. Blood was obtained by leukapheresis, after which PBMCs were separated by Ficoll-Histopaque density gradient centrifugation and cryopreserved in liquid nitrogen vapor phase. Analytical flow cytometry was used to check the purity and quantity of each magnetically sorted T cell population. Genomic DNA was isolated from every sorted fraction and measured by UV absorbance on a Nanodrop 2000c.

This sequence originates from a man between 25 and 39 years old in good health. Material for sequencing was naive CD4+ T cells sorted from blood. This specimen's cell subset or site label, interpreted: CD45RA+ positively selected. The V gene is TRBV19 and the J gene is TRBJ2-2, and TRBD2 matches 12 of the central bases. The CDR3 protein: CASSIVGTSGSYTGELFF. Here is the DNA: TGTGCCAGTAGTATAGTTGGGACTAGCGGGTCCTACACCGGGGAGCTGTTTTTT.